The T cell receptor (beta chain) described here comes from a study of tumor and adjacent non-tumor tissue in lung cancer. About this clonotype: Germline is not matched at one junction end, which may reflect a read error.

Three rounds of nested PCR, following a modified ARM-PCR protocol, produced the TCRbeta library. Via MiXCR, TCRdb re-called the multiplex PCR reads, giving one row per CDR3 protein. The table shows 50,000 to 70,000 distinct CDR3 sequences, with 61% occurring only once. The template was RNA from unsorted bulk tissue. The normal lung tissue was taken more than 3 cm from the tumor edge. Material for sequencing was distant non-tumor lung tissue. This sequence originates from a man aged 70-80 years with non-small cell lung cancer.

This chain's CDR3 is CTSSLGNEDEKLFF. CDR3 DNA: TGTACCAGCAGCTTGGGGAACGAGGATGAAAAACTGTTCTTT. This chain connects TRBV5-6 to TRBJ1-4; no clear D. The length of the CDR3 is 14 residues. Germline lookup yields CDR1 SGHDT and CDR2 YYEEEE.